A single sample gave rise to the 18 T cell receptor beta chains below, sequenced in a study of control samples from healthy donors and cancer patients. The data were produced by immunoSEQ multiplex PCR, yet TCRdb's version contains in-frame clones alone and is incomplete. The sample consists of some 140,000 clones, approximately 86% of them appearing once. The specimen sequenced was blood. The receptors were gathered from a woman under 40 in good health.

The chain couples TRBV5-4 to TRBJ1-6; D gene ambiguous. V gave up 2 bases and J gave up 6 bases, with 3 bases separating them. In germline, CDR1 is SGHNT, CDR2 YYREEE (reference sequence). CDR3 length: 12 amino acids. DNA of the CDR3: TGTGCCAGCAGCTTCCTTAATTCACCCCTCCACTTT. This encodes CASSFLNSPLHF.

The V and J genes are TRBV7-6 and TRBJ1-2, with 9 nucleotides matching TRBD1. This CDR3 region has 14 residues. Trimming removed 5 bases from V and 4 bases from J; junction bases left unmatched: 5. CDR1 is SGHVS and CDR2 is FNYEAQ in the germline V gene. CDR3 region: CASSPGQGGYGYTF. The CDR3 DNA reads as TGTGCCAGCAGCCCGGGACAGGGAGGCTATGGCTACACCTTC.

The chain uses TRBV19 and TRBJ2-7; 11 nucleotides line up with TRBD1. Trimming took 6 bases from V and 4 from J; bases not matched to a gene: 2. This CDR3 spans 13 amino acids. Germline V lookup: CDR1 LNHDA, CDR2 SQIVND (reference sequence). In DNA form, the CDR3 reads TGTGCCAGTAGGGGGACAGGGGGATACGAGCAGTACTTC. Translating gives CASRGTGGYEQYF.

The chain's CDR3 is CASSLKIVSGPNYGYTF. For the CDR3, the DNA is TGTGCCAGCAGTTTAAAAATCGTGTCAGGGCCTAACTATGGCTACACCTTC. The J gene is TRBJ1-2, the V gene TRBV27, with D possibly being TRBD1 (5 bases). Germline V lookup: CDR1 MNHEY, CDR2 SMNVEV (reference sequence). The germline V and J ends were trimmed by 2 bases and 0 bases, with 16 bases remaining between them. CDR3 length equals 17 residues.

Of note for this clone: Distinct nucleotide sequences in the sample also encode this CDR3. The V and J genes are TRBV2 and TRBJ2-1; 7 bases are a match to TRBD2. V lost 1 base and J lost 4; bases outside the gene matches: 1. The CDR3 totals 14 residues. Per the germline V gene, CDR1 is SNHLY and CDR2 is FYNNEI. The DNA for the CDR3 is TGTGCCAGCAGTGAAGGGGGGGGTTACAATGAGCAGTTCTTC. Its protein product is CASSEGGGYNEQFF.

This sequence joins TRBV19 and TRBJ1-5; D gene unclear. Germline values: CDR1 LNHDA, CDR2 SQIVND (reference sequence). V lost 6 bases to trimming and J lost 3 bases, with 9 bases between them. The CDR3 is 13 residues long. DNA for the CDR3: TGTGCCAGTAGGGAAGGCCTCAATCAGCCCCAGCATTTT. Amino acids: CASREGLNQPQHF.

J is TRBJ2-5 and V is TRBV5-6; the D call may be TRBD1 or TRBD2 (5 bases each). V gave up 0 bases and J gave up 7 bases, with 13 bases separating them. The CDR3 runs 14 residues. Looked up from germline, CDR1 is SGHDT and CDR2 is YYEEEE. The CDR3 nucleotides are TGTGCCAGCAGCTTGGTAGCCGGGACGAGGACCCAGTACTTC. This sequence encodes CASSLVAGTRTQYF.

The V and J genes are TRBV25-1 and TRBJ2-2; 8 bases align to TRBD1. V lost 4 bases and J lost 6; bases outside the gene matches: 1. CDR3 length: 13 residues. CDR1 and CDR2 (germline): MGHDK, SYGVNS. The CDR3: CASSGTGSGELFF. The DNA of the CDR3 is TGTGCCAGCAGTGGGACAGGGTCCGGGGAGCTGTTTTTT.

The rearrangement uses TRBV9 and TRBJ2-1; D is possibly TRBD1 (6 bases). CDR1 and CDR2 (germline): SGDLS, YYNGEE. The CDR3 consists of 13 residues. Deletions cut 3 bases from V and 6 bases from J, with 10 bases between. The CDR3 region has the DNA TGTGCCAGCAGCGGATACAGGGTCAATGAGCAGTTCTTC. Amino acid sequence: CASSGYRVNEQFF.

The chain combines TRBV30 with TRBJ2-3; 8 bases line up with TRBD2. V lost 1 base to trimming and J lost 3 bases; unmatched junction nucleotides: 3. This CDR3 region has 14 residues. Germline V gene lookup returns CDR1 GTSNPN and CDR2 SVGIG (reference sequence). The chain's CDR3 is CAWSGGRLTDTQYF. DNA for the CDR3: TGTGCCTGGAGTGGCGGGAGGCTAACAGATACGCAGTATTTT.

The CDR3 DNA reads TGTGCCAGCAGCTTCTTCGGCGACACAGAAGAAAATGAAGCTTTCTTT. This codes for CASSFFGDTEENEAFF. This chain connects TRBV5-6 to TRBJ1-1; unclear D gene. Trimming removed 2 bases at V and 7 bases at J, with 21 bases between. The CDR3 runs to 16 residues. CDR1 is SGHDT and CDR2 is YYEEEE in the germline V gene.

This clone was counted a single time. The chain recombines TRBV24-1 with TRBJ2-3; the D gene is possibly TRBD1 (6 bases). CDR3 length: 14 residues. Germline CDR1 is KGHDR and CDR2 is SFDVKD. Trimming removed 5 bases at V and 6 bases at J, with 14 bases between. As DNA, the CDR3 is TGTGCCACCAGTGTTCAGGGGTCTGGGGATACGCAGTATTTT. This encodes CATSVQGSGDTQYF.

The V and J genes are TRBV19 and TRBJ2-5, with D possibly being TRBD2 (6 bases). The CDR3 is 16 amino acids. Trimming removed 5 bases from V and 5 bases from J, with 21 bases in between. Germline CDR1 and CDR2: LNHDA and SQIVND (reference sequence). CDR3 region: CASSRLGGDWSETQYF. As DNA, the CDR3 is TGTGCCAGTAGTCGACTGGGGGGAGATTGGAGTGAGACCCAGTACTTC.

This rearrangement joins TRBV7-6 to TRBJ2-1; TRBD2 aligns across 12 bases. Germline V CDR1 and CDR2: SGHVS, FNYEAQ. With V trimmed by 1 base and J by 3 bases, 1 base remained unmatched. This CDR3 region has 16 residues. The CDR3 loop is CASSLGLAGDYNEQFF. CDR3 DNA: TGTGCCAGCAGCTTAGGACTAGCGGGAGACTACAATGAGCAGTTCTTC. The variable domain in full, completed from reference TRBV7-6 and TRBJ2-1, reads GAGVSQSPRYKVTKRGQDVALRCDPISGHVSLYWYRQALGQGPEFLTYFNYEAQQDKSGLPNDRFSAERPEGSISTLTIQRTEQRDSAMYRCASSLGLAGDYNEQFFGPGTRLTVL.

The DNA of the CDR3 is TGTGCCAGCAGGGAAATTCCCCCTCCGAACTCTGGGGCCAACGTCCTGACTTTC. Translating gives CASREIPPPNSGANVLTF. The chain couples TRBV2 to TRBJ2-6, with unresolved D. The V end lost 6 bases, the J end lost 0 bases, and 18 bases lay between the germline ends. There are 18 residues in the CDR3. From germline, CDR1 is SNHLY and CDR2 FYNNEI.

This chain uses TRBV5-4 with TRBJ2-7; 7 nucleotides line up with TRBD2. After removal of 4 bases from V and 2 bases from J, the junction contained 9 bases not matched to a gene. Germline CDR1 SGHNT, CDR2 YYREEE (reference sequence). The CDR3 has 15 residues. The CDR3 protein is CASSPGSGTTYEQYF. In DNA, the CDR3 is TGTGCCAGCAGCCCGGGGAGCGGGACCACCTACGAGCAGTACTTC.

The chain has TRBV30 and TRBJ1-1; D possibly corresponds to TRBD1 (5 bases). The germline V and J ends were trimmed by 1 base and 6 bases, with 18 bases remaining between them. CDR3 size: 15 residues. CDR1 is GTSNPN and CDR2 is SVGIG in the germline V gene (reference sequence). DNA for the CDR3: TGTGCCTGGAGTGGGGGCCCTCCTAGAGGGGCTGAAGCTTTCTTT. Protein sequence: CAWSGGPPRGAEAFF.

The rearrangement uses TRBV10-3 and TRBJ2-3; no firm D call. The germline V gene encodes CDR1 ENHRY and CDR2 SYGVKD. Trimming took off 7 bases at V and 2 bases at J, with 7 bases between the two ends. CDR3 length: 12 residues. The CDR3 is CAINDLTDTQYF. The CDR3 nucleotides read TGTGCCATCAATGACCTCACAGATACGCAGTATTTT.